This is a list of T cell receptor beta chains from one sample in a study of blood T cell repertoires in COVID-19. TCRdb keeps only in-frame clones here, not all; method: immunoSEQ multiplex PCR. Of about 150,000 clones listed, about nine tenths are singletons. The material sequenced was PBMCs or T cells enriched from blood (not recorded which). The receptors were gathered from a man aged 50-59 years who had recovered from COVID-19. Both conserved end residues are part of each CDR3. Fields, in order: J gene, V gene, D gene, clone size, CDR3 DNA, CDR3 protein. A D gene is named only where the DNA matches it firmly. Some rows have no size entry. The others give once, few or many, or a class for an expanded clone.

>TRBJ2-7|TRBV7-2|TRBD2|NA
TGTGCCAGCAGCTTAACCGGGGGGGGGCCCTACGAGCAGTACTTC
CASSLTGGGPYEQYF
>TRBJ1-1|TRBV28|NA|NA
TGTGCCAGCAGTTTATTCTCTAGGGGCTTTGAAGCTTTCTTT
CASSLFSRGFEAFF
>TRBJ2-3|TRBV18|NA|once
TGTGCCAGCTCACCTAATACAGGTCCGGGAGATACGCAGTATTTT
CASSPNTGPGDTQYF
>TRBJ2-6|TRBV7-6|TRBD2|NA
TGTGCCAGCAGCTCCCGAGGACTAGCGGGAGGTCCGAGCTCTGGGGCCAACGTCCTGACTTTC
CASSSRGLAGGPSSGANVLTF
>TRBJ1-6|TRBV2|NA|NA
TGTGCCAGCAGTCCGCAGGGCGCCTATTCACCCCTCCACTTT
CASSPQGAYSPLHF
>TRBJ1-1|TRBV4-3|NA|NA
TGCGCCAGCAGCCAATCAGGGAGGGGGAAAGCTTTCTTT
CASSQSGRGKAFF
>TRBJ2-1|TRBV13|TRBD2|NA
TGTGCCAGCAGCCCCTCCGGGACTAGCGGGCCCTACAATGAGCAGTTCTTC
CASSPSGTSGPYNEQFF
>TRBJ1-2|TRBV6-5|TRBD1|once
TGTGCCAGCAGTTACGCAGGGACAGGGGGTGGCTATGGCTACACCTTC
CASSYAGTGGGYGYTF
>TRBJ2-2|TRBV12-5|TRBD1|few
TGTGCTAGTGGTTTGACCAGACAGGGGACGACCGGGGAGCTGTTTTTT
CASGLTRQGTTGELFF
>TRBJ1-1|TRBV11-1|TRBD1|NA
TGTGCCAGCAGCTTAGACGGGACAGGGTACACTGAAGCTTTCTTT
CASSLDGTGYTEAFF
>TRBJ2-4|TRBV28|TRBD2|many
TGTGCCAGCAGTGGGGGGACTAGACTAGCCAAAAACATTCAGTACTTC
CASSGGTRLAKNIQYF
>TRBJ2-2|TRBV19|NA|NA
TGTGCCAGTAGTCTTTATACTGGGGAGCTGTTTTTT
CASSLYTGELFF
>TRBJ1-2|TRBV19|TRBD1|NA
TGTGCCAGTACGGGGACAGTAGGGAGTACTGGGTATGGCTACACCTTC
CASTGTVGSTGYGYTF
>TRBJ1-3|TRBV11-2|NA|NA
TGTGCCAGCAGCCTCGGTGGTTGGGGAAACACCATATATTTT
CASSLGGWGNTIYF
>TRBJ1-4|TRBV25-1|NA|NA
TGTGCCAGCAGTGCAGGGGCCACGACGGAAAAACTGTTTTTT
CASSAGATTEKLFF
>TRBJ2-2|TRBV13|TRBD2|once
TGTGCCAGCAGCCCCTGGGGACTAGCGGGGACCACCGGGGAGCTGTTTTTT
CASSPWGLAGTTGELFF
>TRBJ1-2|TRBV19|NA|NA
TGTGCCAGTAGGAACCAATGGACGGGAGGGCGTGGCGGCTACACCTTC
CASRNQWTGGRGGYTF
>TRBJ2-7|TRBV19|TRBD2|NA
TGTGCCAGTAGTCCCACGCTAGCGGGAGTTCACGAGCAGTACTTC
CASSPTLAGVHEQYF
>TRBJ2-2|TRBV2|NA|NA
TGTGCCAGCAGTGAATCTCGGGTAGGGAACACCGGGGAGCTGTTTTTT
CASSESRVGNTGELFF
>TRBJ1-4|TRBV7-9|NA|once
TGTGCCAGCAGCTTAGGGCTGGCGGTTGGTGAAAAACTGTTTTTT
CASSLGLAVGEKLFF
>TRBJ2-5|TRBV24-1|NA|NA
TGTGCCACCAGAGATAGCGGACAAGAGACCCAGTACTTC
CATRDSGQETQYF
>TRBJ1-1|TRBV5-5|NA|NA
TGTGCCAGCAGCTTTCTGGTAATGGGGGCGAAGGCTGAAGCTTTCTTT
CASSFLVMGAKAEAFF
>TRBJ1-1|TRBV7-2|TRBD1|NA
TGTGCCAGCAGCTTAGGGGAGACAGGGCCTTTCTTT
CASSLGETGPFF
>TRBJ1-1|TRBV6-5|NA|NA
TGTGCCAGCAACAGGGAAATGAACACTGAAGCTTTCTTT
CASNREMNTEAFF
>TRBJ2-5|TRBV3-1/TRBV3-2|TRBD2|NA
TGTGCCAGCGCGCTAGCGGGAGAGAAGACCCAGTACTTC
CASALAGEKTQYF
>TRBJ1-5|TRBV3-1/TRBV3-2|NA|NA
TGTGCCACCCCAGGGGAGAATCAGCCCCAGCATTTT
CATPGENQPQHF
>TRBJ2-1|TRBV3-1/TRBV3-2|TRBD2|NA
TGTGCCAGCAGCTATGGGACTAACCTATACAATGAGCAGTTCTTC
CASSYGTNLYNEQFF
>TRBJ1-2|TRBV7-8|NA|NA
TGTGCCAGCAGCTTAGGAGGGGGGGCTCTTAACTATGGCTACACCTTC
CASSLGGGALNYGYTF
>TRBJ1-4|TRBV30|TRBD1|NA
TGTGCCTGGAGTGTACGCCGGACAGGGGGCAATACTAATGAAAAACTGTTTTTT
CAWSVRRTGGNTNEKLFF
>TRBJ2-6|TRBV15|NA|NA
TGTGCCACCAGCAGGGCCCCCAAGAACTCTGGGGCCAACGTCCTGACTTTC
CATSRAPKNSGANVLTF
>TRBJ2-7|TRBV28|TRBD1|NA
TGTGCTGGGGGGACAGGGGCTATCTACGAGCAGTACTTC
CAGGTGAIYEQYF
>TRBJ1-3|TRBV6-5|TRBD1|few
TGTGCCAGCAGTTACACCACAGGGGCTAGAAACACCATATATTTT
CASSYTTGARNTIYF
>TRBJ1-2|TRBV4-3|NA|NA
TGCGCCAGCAGCCAAGGGGGGGGGTCCGGTTATGGCTACACCTTC
CASSQGGGSGYGYTF
>TRBJ1-1|TRBV19|TRBD1|NA
TGTGCCAGTAGTCGCCGACAGGGGGATCAAGCTTTCTTT
CASSRRQGDQAFF
>TRBJ2-3|TRBV5-4|TRBD2|NA
TGTGCCAGCAGCGACCAGGGGACTAGCGGGGGTTACACAGATACGCAGTATTTT
CASSDQGTSGGYTDTQYF
>TRBJ2-5|TRBV5-4|TRBD1|NA
TGTGCCAGCAGCTCGACAGGGCGCGAGGAGACCCAGTACTTC
CASSSTGREETQYF
>TRBJ2-7|TRBV27|TRBD1|NA
TGTGCCAGCAGTTTTCACACCCCGGGACAGGGGTACGAGCAGTACTTC
CASSFHTPGQGYEQYF
>TRBJ2-7|TRBV2|TRBD1|NA
TGTGCCAGCAGCCTTAAATGGACAGGGGACACCTACGAGCAGTACTTC
CASSLKWTGDTYEQYF
>TRBJ2-1|TRBV3-1/TRBV3-2|NA|NA
TGTGCCAGCAGCCCTCAACAGGGCTCCTACAATGAGCAGTTCTTC
CASSPQQGSYNEQFF
>TRBJ1-6|TRBV14|NA|NA
TGTGCCAGCAGCCAAGATCTAACTAATTCACCCCTCCACTTT
CASSQDLTNSPLHF
>TRBJ2-5|TRBV28|TRBD2|NA
TGTGCCAGCAGTTCTCCCGGGACTAGCGGGGGGGCAGGGGAGACCCAGTACTTC
CASSSPGTSGGAGETQYF